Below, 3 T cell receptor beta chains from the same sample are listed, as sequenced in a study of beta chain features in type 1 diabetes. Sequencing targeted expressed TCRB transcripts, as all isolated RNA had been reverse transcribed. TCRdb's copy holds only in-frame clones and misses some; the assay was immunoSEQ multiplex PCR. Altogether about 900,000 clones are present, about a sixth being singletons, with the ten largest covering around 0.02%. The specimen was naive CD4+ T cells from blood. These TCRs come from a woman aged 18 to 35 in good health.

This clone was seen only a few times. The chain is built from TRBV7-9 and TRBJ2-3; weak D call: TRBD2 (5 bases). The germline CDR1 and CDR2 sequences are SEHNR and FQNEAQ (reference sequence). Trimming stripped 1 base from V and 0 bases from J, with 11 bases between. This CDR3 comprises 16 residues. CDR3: CASSLGPRRSTDTQYF. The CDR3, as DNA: TGTGCCAGCAGCTTAGGGCCTAGGAGGAGCACAGATACGCAGTATTTT. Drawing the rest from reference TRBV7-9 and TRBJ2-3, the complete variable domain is DTGVSQNPRHKITKRGQNVTFRCDPISEHNRLYWYRQTLGQGPEFLTYFQNEAQLEKSRLLSDRFSAERPKGSFSTLEIQRTEQGDSAMYLCASSLGPRRSTDTQYFGPGTRLTVL.

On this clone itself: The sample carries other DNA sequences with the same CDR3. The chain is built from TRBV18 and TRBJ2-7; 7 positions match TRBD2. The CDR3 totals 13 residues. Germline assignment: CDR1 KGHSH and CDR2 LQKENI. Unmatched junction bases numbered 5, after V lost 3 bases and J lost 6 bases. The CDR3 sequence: CASSPSGSGEQYF. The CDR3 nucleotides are TGTGCCAGCTCACCTAGCGGGTCGGGCGAGCAGTACTTC.

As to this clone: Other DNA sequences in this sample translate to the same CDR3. In DNA form, the CDR3 reads TGTGCCAGCAGCTTTGGATCCGAGCAGTACTTC. Protein product: CASSFGSEQYF. The chain employs TRBV7-9 and TRBJ2-7; D call uncertain. The CDR3 spans 11 residues. Trimming stripped 3 bases from V and 6 bases from J, with 6 bases between. CDR1 and CDR2 from the germline V gene are SEHNR and FQNEAQ (reference sequence).